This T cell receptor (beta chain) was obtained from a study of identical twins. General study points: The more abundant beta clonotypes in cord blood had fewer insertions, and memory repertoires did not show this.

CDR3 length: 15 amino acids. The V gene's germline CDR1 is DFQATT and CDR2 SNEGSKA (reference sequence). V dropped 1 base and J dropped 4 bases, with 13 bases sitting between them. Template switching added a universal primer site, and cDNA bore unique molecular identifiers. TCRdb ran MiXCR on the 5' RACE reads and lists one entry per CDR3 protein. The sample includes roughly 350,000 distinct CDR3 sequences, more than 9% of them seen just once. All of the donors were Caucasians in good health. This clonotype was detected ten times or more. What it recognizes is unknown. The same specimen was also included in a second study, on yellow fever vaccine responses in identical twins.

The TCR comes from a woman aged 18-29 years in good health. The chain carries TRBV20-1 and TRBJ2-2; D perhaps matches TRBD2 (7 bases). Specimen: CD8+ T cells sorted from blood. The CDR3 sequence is CSARGGGRATGELFF. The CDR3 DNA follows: TGCAGTGCTAGAGGCGGGGGCAGGGCCACCGGGGAGCTGTTTTTT.